The 27 T cell receptor beta chains given below trace back to one sample, sequenced in a study of shared clonotypes between healthy human individuals. Selected positively for CCR7 and CD45RO-negative, naive CD8 cells excluded terminally differentiated effector memory CD45RA+ cells. Some clones are missing from TCRdb's copy, which holds only in-frame ones; the method was immunoSEQ multiplex PCR. This table has under 2,000,000 clones, just under 95% appearing once. Sequencing input: naive CD8+ T cells sorted from blood. These receptors all stem from a man aged 18-30 years in good health.

This chain connects TRBV6-5 to TRBJ2-7; 10 bases match TRBD1. The CDR3 length is 16 residues. Trimming cost V 1 base and J 4 bases; bases outside gene matches: 7. The germline gives CDR1 MNHEY, CDR2 SVGAGI. This CDR3 reads CASSYFPDRGPYEQYF. The CDR3 nucleotides read TGTGCCAGCAGTTACTTCCCTGACAGGGGGCCTTACGAGCAGTACTTC.

This chain links TRBV18 with TRBJ2-7; the match to TRBD2 covers 13 bases. This CDR3 spans 15 amino acids. Germline assignment: CDR1 KGHSH and CDR2 LQKENI. With 3 bases clipped from V and 3 bases from J, the junction kept 2 bases outside the gene matches. CDR3: CASSPGLAGDYEQYF. The CDR3 coding sequence is TGTGCCAGCTCACCCGGACTAGCGGGGGACTACGAGCAGTACTTC.

Notes on this clone: The same CDR3 is also encoded by other DNA sequences in this sample. The chain recombines TRBV27 with TRBJ2-7; the D is unclear. The V gene lost 3 bases and the J gene lost 0 bases, with 6 bases spanning the gap. This CDR3 region has 13 residues. Germline CDR1 and CDR2: MNHEY and SMNVEV (reference sequence). Here the CDR3 reads CASSFASSYEQYF. The CDR3 DNA reads TGTGCCAGCAGTTTTGCATCCTCCTACGAGCAGTACTTC.

V usage is TRBV27 and J usage is TRBJ2-5; D is possibly TRBD2 (5 bases). This CDR3 spans 15 amino acids. V dropped 5 bases and J dropped 6 bases, with 19 bases sitting between them. CDR1 is MNHEY and CDR2 is SMNVEV in the germline V gene (reference sequence). CDR3 DNA: TGTGCCAGCAGTAGTCGGGGAGTGGGAGAGAAGACCCAGTACTTC. This codes for CASSSRGVGEKTQYF.

Regarding this clone: The sample contains more than one DNA sequence encoding this CDR3. The chain has TRBV7-9 and TRBJ1-1; D is ambiguous. Germline V CDR1 and CDR2: SEHNR, FQNEAQ (reference sequence). This CDR3 is built from 14 residues. Trimming removed 1 base at V and 1 base at J, with 7 bases between. CDR3 loop: CASSLVLSNTEAFF. The CDR3 DNA follows: TGTGCCAGCAGCTTAGTTCTATCGAACACTGAAGCTTTCTTT.

The J gene is TRBJ2-7, the V gene TRBV9; no reliable D call. Germline values: CDR1 SGDLS, CDR2 YYNGEE. The CDR3 consists of 15 residues. V was cut by 4 bases and J by 0 bases, with 14 bases left in between. CDR3 nucleotides: TGTGCCAGCAGCCCAACCGTTGGCAGCTCCTACGAGCAGTACTTC. Its translation is CASSPTVGSSYEQYF. Full variable domain (outside the CDR3, taken from reference TRBV9 and TRBJ2-7): DSGVTQTPKHLITATGQRVTLRCSPRSGDLSVYWYQQSLDQGLQFLIQYYNGEERAKGNILERFSAQQFPDLHSELNLSSLELGDSALYFCASSPTVGSSYEQYFGPGTRLTVT.

The chain employs TRBV28 and TRBJ2-1; D may be TRBD2 (5 bases). With 3 bases removed from V and 0 bases from J, the gap between germline ends came to 15 bases. This CDR3 is built from 17 residues. From germline, CDR1 is MDHEN and CDR2 SYDVKM. The DNA of the CDR3 is TGTGCCAGCAGTTTTCTGCCGTTAGCGAGCTCCTACAATGAGCAGTTCTTC. Translation gives CASSFLPLASSYNEQFF.

A remark on this clone: At one end, the junction sequence differs from germline, possibly due to a read error. The genes are TRBV7-7 and TRBJ2-1; 10 bases map to TRBD2. The CDR3 contains 17 residues. Germline V lookup: CDR1 SSHAT, CDR2 FNYEAQ (reference sequence). The CDR3 sequence is CASSLADPSGRLHEQFF. The CDR3 nucleotides are TGTGCTAGCAGCTTAGCGGATCCTAGCGGGAGACTGCATGAGCAGTTCTTC.

The chain joins TRBV5-6 to TRBJ2-7, with D perhaps matching TRBD1 or TRBD2 (5 bases each). Between the trimmed V and J ends, which lost 3 bases and 3 bases, there was a span of 13 bases. The germline V gene has CDR1 SGHDT and CDR2 YYEEEE. This CDR3 has 14 residues. CDR3 residues: CASSWDALVYEQYF. The CDR3 bases are TGTGCCAGCAGCTGGGACGCCCTTGTCTACGAGCAGTACTTC.

V is TRBV5-6 and J is TRBJ2-7; D gene ambiguous. Germline loops: CDR1 SGHDT, CDR2 YYEEEE. This CDR3 spans 14 amino acids. V was pared by 0 bases and J by 1 base, with 8 bases between. The DNA of the CDR3 is TGTGCCAGCAGCTTGGTATCACATTCCTACGAGCAGTACTTC. Its translation: CASSLVSHSYEQYF.

This rearrangement joins TRBV4-1 to TRBJ2-1; 8 bases align to TRBD2. With V trimmed by 1 base and J by 5 bases, 7 bases remained unmatched. Germline V lookup: CDR1 MGHRA, CDR2 YSYEKL. The CDR3 sequence is 16 residues long. The CDR3 is CASSQAGGRADNEQFF. DNA of the CDR3: TGCGCCAGCAGCCAAGCGGGGGGGAGGGCCGACAATGAGCAGTTCTTC.

The V gene is TRBV7-2, the J gene TRBJ2-1; tentative D call: TRBD2 (5 bases). Germline CDR1 SGHTA, CDR2 FQGNSA. V was trimmed by 3 bases and J by 7 bases, leaving 16 bases between them. The CDR3 consists of 15 residues. The chain's CDR3 is CASSFIQATGNEQFF. The CDR3 DNA reads TGTGCCAGCAGCTTTATTCAGGCGACGGGAAATGAGCAGTTCTTC. Combining the CDR3 with reference TRBV7-2 and TRBJ2-1 gives the whole variable domain GAGVSQSPSNKVTEKGKDVELRCDPISGHTALYWYRQSLGQGLEFLIYFQGNSAPDKSGLPSDRFSAERTGGSVSTLTIQRTQQEDSAVYLCASSFIQATGNEQFFGPGTRLTVL.

To note about this clone: This same CDR3 is encoded by further DNA sequences in the sample. The chain carries TRBV15 and TRBJ2-1; 8 bases line up with TRBD2. CDR1 and CDR2 from the germline V gene are LNHNV and YYDKDF (reference sequence). The CDR3 length is 15 residues. The J segment lost 7 bases and the V segment lost 0 bases, leaving 5 bases of the junction unmatched. The DNA for the CDR3 is TGTGCCACCAGCAGAGATAGGGGACTAGGGAATGAGCAGTTCTTC. It codes for CATSRDRGLGNEQFF.

The J gene is TRBJ2-4, the V gene TRBV7-2; the match to TRBD1 covers 7 bases. The CDR3 covers 16 residues. Germline CDR1 reads SGHTA; CDR2 reads FQGNSA. V gave up 1 base and J gave up 4 bases; unmatched junction bases: 7. CDR3 DNA: TGTGCCAGCAGCTTAGAGGTGGGGGACAGAAAAAACATTCAGTACTTC. Protein: CASSLEVGDRKNIQYF. Complete variable domain (other parts from reference TRBV7-2 and TRBJ2-4): GAGVSQSPSNKVTEKGKDVELRCDPISGHTALYWYRQSLGQGLEFLIYFQGNSAPDKSGLPSDRFSAERTGGSVSTLTIQRTQQEDSAVYLCASSLEVGDRKNIQYFGAGTRLSVL.

The rearrangement links TRBV4-1 to TRBJ1-3; 8 bases line up with TRBD1. Germline-derived CDR1 and CDR2 are MGHRA and YSYEKL. CDR3 length: 15 amino acids. Trimming removed 4 bases from V and 9 bases from J; junction bases left unmatched: 11. Written as DNA, the CDR3 is TGCGCCAGCAGCCCAAAGGACAGGGACGGGACCACCATATATTTT. Its translation: CASSPKDRDGTTIYF.

The J gene is TRBJ2-1, the V gene TRBV2; 9 bases are a match to TRBD2. Germline values: CDR1 SNHLY, CDR2 FYNNEI. V gave up 6 bases and J gave up 2 bases; unmatched junction bases: 8. This CDR3 contains 16 residues. CDR3: CASRESGGGAYNEQFF. CDR3 coding DNA: TGTGCCAGCAGGGAATCCGGCGGGGGGGCCTACAATGAGCAGTTCTTC.

This clone was detected once. The V call is TRBV19, the J call TRBJ2-2; 10 bases agree with TRBD2. The V gene's germline CDR1 is LNHDA and CDR2 SQIVND (reference sequence). The CDR3 has 16 residues. V shed 5 bases, J shed 4 bases, and the junction held 7 bases outside the gene matches. This chain's CDR3 is CASSVLAGGSTGELFF. CDR3 nucleotides: TGTGCCAGTAGTGTATTAGCGGGAGGAAGCACCGGGGAGCTGTTTTTT.

The rearrangement uses TRBV6-5 and TRBJ2-7; D is unresolved. The germline CDR1 and CDR2 sequences are MNHEY and SVGAGI. V shed 4 bases and J shed 1 base, with 8 bases lying between them. The CDR3 is made up of 13 amino acids. The CDR3 sequence is CASSFDESYEQYF. CDR3 DNA: TGTGCCAGCAGTTTTGACGAGTCCTACGAGCAGTACTTC.

The chain carries TRBV7-2 and TRBJ2-7, with 8 bases that match TRBD2. With 7 bases clipped from V and 0 bases from J, the junction kept 5 bases outside the gene matches. This CDR3 region has 14 residues. CDR1 and CDR2 from the germline V gene are SGHTA and FQGNSA. The CDR3: CASTPGTSSYEQYF. Here the CDR3 DNA reads TGTGCCAGCACCCCCGGGACTAGCTCCTACGAGCAGTACTTC.

This rearrangement joins TRBV18 to TRBJ2-7; D is unresolved. The germline gives CDR1 KGHSH, CDR2 LQKENI. The CDR3 extends over 15 amino acids. V lost 3 bases and J 1 base, leaving 13 bases between the germline ends. The CDR3 sequence: CASSPTAALSYEQYF. In nucleotides, the CDR3 is TGTGCCAGCTCACCTACGGCCGCGCTATCCTACGAGCAGTACTTC. The variable domain in full, completed from reference TRBV18 and TRBJ2-7, reads NAGVMQNPRHLVRRRGQEARLRCSPMKGHSHVYWYRQLPEEGLKFMVYLQKENIIDESGMPKERFSAEFPKEGPSILRIQQVVRGDSAAYFCASSPTAALSYEQYFGPGTRLTVT.

V is TRBV5-8 and J is TRBJ2-7; D is undetermined. Trimming removed 4 bases from V and 4 bases from J, with 9 bases in between. Germline V gene lookup returns CDR1 SGHTS and CDR2 YDEGEE. CDR3 length: 12 amino acids. Here the CDR3 reads CASSHTAYEQYF. The CDR3 nucleotides read TGTGCCAGCAGCCACACAGCGTACGAGCAGTACTTC. Filled out from reference TRBV5-8 and TRBJ2-7, the complete variable domain reads EAGVTQSPTHLIKTRGQQATLRCSPISGHTSVYWYQQALGLGLQFLLWYDEGEERNRGNFPPRFSGRQFPNYSSELNVNALELEDSALYLCASSHTAYEQYFGPGTRLTVT.

This chain links TRBV9 with TRBJ2-7; 9 nucleotides match TRBD2. CDR1 is SGDLS, CDR2 YYNGEE, per germline. V shed 3 bases and J 1 base; nucleotides not matched to a gene: 8. CDR3 length: 16 residues. The CDR3 DNA reads TGTGCCAGCAGCGAAAGCGAAGCGGGGGGATCCTACGAGCAGTACTTC. This encodes CASSESEAGGSYEQYF.

V is TRBV2 and J is TRBJ1-1; D ambiguous. This CDR3 comprises 15 residues. Trimming shortened V by 2 bases and J by 2 bases, and 12 bases separated the two germline ends. Per germline, CDR1 SNHLY and CDR2 FYNNEI. The CDR3 region has the DNA TGTGCCAGCAGTGAATTTAAGAGCGCAAACACTGAAGCTTTCTTT. Protein: CASSEFKSANTEAFF.

The chain combines TRBV4-3 with TRBJ2-5, with no clear D. This CDR3 has 17 amino acids. V gave up 0 bases and J gave up 1 base, with 15 bases separating them. Germline-derived CDR1 and CDR2 are LGHNA and YSLEER. The CDR3 nucleotides are TGCGCCAGCAGCCAAGAATTGGGTCTGGCGTCCCAAGAGACCCAGTACTTC. Its translation: CASSQELGLASQETQYF.

The gene calls are TRBV29-1 and TRBJ2-3; D is ambiguous. This CDR3 spans 14 amino acids. Trimming cost V 1 base and J 6 bases, with 14 bases left between them. CDR1 SQVTM and CDR2 ANQGSEA come from the germline V gene. CDR3 in amino acids: CSVEGYGRADTQYF. The CDR3 bases are TGCAGCGTTGAAGGGTACGGACGCGCGGATACGCAGTATTTT.

The J gene is TRBJ2-3, the V gene TRBV4-3, with 9 bases identical to TRBD2. Germline values: CDR1 LGHNA, CDR2 YSLEER. The CDR3 loop spans 16 amino acids. The trim removed 1 base at V and 4 bases at J, leaving 6 bases unmatched. Here the CDR3 reads CASSQGNSGSADTQYF. In DNA form, the CDR3 reads TGCGCCAGCAGCCAAGGGAATAGCGGGAGTGCAGATACGCAGTATTTT.

The chain is built from TRBV7-9 and TRBJ1-6; D call uncertain. Trimming removed 4 bases at V and 0 bases at J, with 7 bases between. The CDR3 is 15 residues long. CDR1 is SEHNR and CDR2 is FQNEAQ in the germline V gene (reference sequence). CDR3 nucleotides: TGTGCCAGCAGCTACCTAAGCTCCTATAATTCACCCCTCCACTTT. Protein sequence: CASSYLSSYNSPLHF.